Below, 18 T cell receptor beta chains from the same sample are listed, as sequenced in a study of T cells in women clearing cervical HPV infection. The repertoire was sequenced with immunoSEQ multiplex PCR; TCRdb's copy has only in-frame clones and lacks some. This sample's table has around 24,000 clones. Specimen: blood buffy coat. The source is a woman aged 18-70 years with a cervical HPV16 infection that either progressed to CIN3+ or cleared (not recorded which).

Worth noting for this clone: The CDR3 is cut off 3 residues early in the read; its end comes from the germline J gene. This chain uses TRBV10-1 with TRBJ1-2, with TRBD1 matching over 8 bases. The CDR3 length is 12 residues. In germline, CDR1 is WNHNN, CDR2 SYGVQD (reference sequence). The CDR3 sequence is CASTRTGIDYTF. The DNA read from the CDR3 is TGCGCCAGCACCAGGACAGGGATCGAC.

Details on this clone: With the read ending 3 residues before the CDR3 end, the germline J gene is used to fill in that end. J is TRBJ1-1 and V is TRBV5-1, with 8 bases identical to TRBD1. Losses at the gene ends were 3 bases for V and 3 bases for J; bases not matched to a gene: 19. The CDR3 is 19 amino acids. The germline gives CDR1 SGHRS, CDR2 YFSETQ. Here the CDR3 reads CASSSHRSSGGYVDTEAFF. The part of the CDR3 DNA that was read is TGCGCCAGCAGCTCTCACAGATCTTCAGGGGGCTACGTAGACACTGAA.

A note on this clone: Coverage ceases 3 residues before the CDR3 finishes, and the germline J gene fills in the end. The rearrangement joins TRBV30 to TRBJ2-5; 11 bases fit TRBD1. With V trimmed by 3 bases and J by 0 bases, 6 bases remained unmatched. The CDR3 totals 16 residues. Germline V lookup: CDR1 GTSNPN, CDR2 SVGIG (reference sequence). The sequenced CDR3 bases are TGTGCCTGGAGCGCTAAGGACAGGGGGCACCAAGAGACC. Its translation is CAWSAKDRGHQET. The whole CDR3 sequence reads CAWSAKDRGHQETQYF.

About this clone: The CDR3 extends 3 residues past the end of the read, so its final part is completed from the germline J gene. The chain recombines TRBV18 with TRBJ2-2; 7 positions agree with TRBD1. This CDR3 region has 14 residues. V shed 3 bases, J shed 4 bases, and the junction held 2 bases outside the gene matches. Per germline, CDR1 KGHSH and CDR2 LQKENI. CDR3 loop: CASSPGQTTGELFF. Partial CDR3 DNA: TGTGCCAGCTCACCGGGACAGACCACCGGGGAG.

Of note for this clone: An end of the junction does not agree with germline; a read error may underlie this. The read ends 3 residues early relative to the CDR3; the germline J gene fills the gap. V is TRBV29-1 and J is TRBJ1-2; 7 bases are a match to TRBD1. The CDR3 consists of 15 residues. Germline loops: CDR1 SQVTM, CDR2 ANQGSEA. The CDR3 here is CSVEGIGGAGYGYTF. CDR3 bases read: TGCAGCGTGGAAGGCATAGGGGGCGCGGGCTATGGC.

To note about this clone: The read ends 3 residues early relative to the CDR3; the germline J gene fills the gap. This chain uses TRBV11-3 with TRBJ1-6, with TRBD1 matching 7 bases. This CDR3 region has 14 residues. V lost 6 bases to trimming and J lost 7 bases; unmatched junction nucleotides: 6. Germline-derived CDR1 and CDR2 are SGHNT and YENEEA. CDR3 protein: CASRSTGTNSPLHF. Partial CDR3 DNA: TGTGCCAGCAGATCGACAGGGACGAATTCACCC.

A remark on this clone: Mismatch with germline at one junction end may stem from a read error. The sequenced fragment ends 3 residues before the CDR3 boundary, so the rest is inferred from the germline J gene. The chain joins TRBV4-2 to TRBJ2-3; no reliable D call. Germline V gives CDR1 LGHNA, CDR2 YNFKEQ. The CDR3 contains 17 residues. The CDR3 is CASSQDLQGYSTDTQYF. Incomplete CDR3 DNA: TGCGCCAGCAGCCAAGATCTTCAAGGGTACTCCACAGATACG.

Of note for this clone: The read finishes 3 residues shy of the CDR3 end, and the germline J gene is used to complete it. The chain has TRBV7-2 and TRBJ1-1, with D possibly being TRBD1 (6 bases). Germline V gene lookup returns CDR1 SGHTA and CDR2 FQGNSA. With 5 bases removed from V and 7 bases from J, the gap between germline ends came to 20 bases. The CDR3 is 15 residues long. Here the CDR3 reads CASSTPRQVSGEAFF. Partial CDR3 DNA: TGTGCCAGCAGCACCCCCAGACAGGTTTCGGGTGAA.

The CDR3 spells CASSFKYGAQETQYF. The sequenced CDR3 bases are TGTGCCAGCAGCTTTAAATATGGGGCGCAAGAGACC. The V gene is TRBV7-2, the J gene TRBJ2-5, with a weak D call TRBD1 (5 bases). The read comes to an end 3 residues before the CDR3 does, leaving the germline J gene to fill in the end. V was pared by 3 bases and J by 2 bases, with 13 bases between. CDR1 is SGHTA and CDR2 is FQGNSA in the germline V gene. The length of the CDR3 is 15 residues.

A remark on this clone: The missing CDR3 end, 3 residues past where the read stops, is filled in from the germline J gene. This chain connects TRBV20-1 to TRBJ1-5, with 9 positions matching TRBD1. This CDR3 has 15 amino acids. V shed 7 bases and J 3 bases; nucleotides not matched to a gene: 10. From germline, CDR1 is DFQATT and CDR2 SNEGSKA (reference sequence). CDR3 DNA, as far as it was read: TGCAGTGTCCGGCCCGGGACAGGGATCAATCAGCCC. It translates to CSVRPGTGINQP. The CDR3, in full, reads CSVRPGTGINQPQHF.

With regard to this clone: The read halts 3 residues ahead of the CDR3 end, with the missing end drawn from the germline J gene. The V call is TRBV11-1, the J call TRBJ1-1; D call uncertain. From germline, CDR1 is SGHAT and CDR2 FQDESV (reference sequence). Trimming pared 0 bases from V and 3 bases from J, leaving 5 bases between. There are 13 residues in the CDR3. CDR3 bases read: TGTGCCAGCAGCTTAGCGCGGGACACTGAA. It specifies CASSLARDTE. The full CDR3 is CASSLARDTEAFF.

In the case of this clone: The CDR3 is cut off 3 residues early in the read; its end comes from the germline J gene. This chain joins TRBV7-2 and TRBJ1-2; 7 bases are shared with TRBD1. The CDR3 is made up of 14 amino acids. CDR1 and CDR2 from the germline V gene are SGHTA and FQGNSA. The CDR3 reads CASSYDRVGYDYTF. Incomplete CDR3 DNA: TGTGCCAGCAGTTACGACAGGGTTGGATACGAC.

CDR3 region: CASSLASVEQYF. The DNA read from the CDR3 is TGTGCCAGCAGCCTCGCTAGCGTCGAG. The rearrangement links TRBV7-9 to TRBJ2-7, with D possibly matching TRBD2 (6 bases). The CDR3 goes on 3 residues after the read ends, and that part is filled in from the germline J gene. Trimming removed 5 bases at V and 6 bases at J, with 11 bases between. This CDR3 is 12 amino acids long. From germline, CDR1 is SEHNR and CDR2 FQNEAQ (reference sequence).

On this clone: The DNA ends 3 residues before the CDR3 does, and the rest of the CDR3 is filled in from the germline J gene. J is TRBJ2-3 and V is TRBV4-1, with TRBD1 matching over 8 bases. The CDR3 runs 13 residues. CDR1 is MGHRA and CDR2 is YSYEKL in the germline V gene. The CDR3 DNA, read in part, is TGCGCCAGCAGCCAGGACAGGGATCGGCCG. Protein product: CASSQDRDRP. The entire CDR3 sequence reads CASSQDRDRPQYF.

As regards this clone: The CDR3 end is not reached by the read, which stops 3 residues before it; the germline J gene fills it in. V and J are TRBV11-2 and TRBJ2-1, with a tentative D call TRBD2 (6 bases). V was trimmed by 1 base and J by 2 bases, leaving 9 bases between them. Germline assignment: CDR1 SGHAT and CDR2 FQNNGV. This CDR3 comprises 15 residues. CDR3 protein: CASSLVAGPYNEQFF. The DNA read from the CDR3 is TGTGCCAGCAGCTTAGTGGCGGGGCCCTACAATGAG.

About this clone itself: The read gets to within 3 residues of the CDR3 end, and the germline J gene fills in the rest. This chain uses TRBV7-9 with TRBJ1-1; TRBD1 matches at 8 bases. CDR1 is SEHNR and CDR2 is FQNEAQ in the germline V gene (reference sequence). This CDR3 comprises 13 residues. V was pared by 5 bases and J by 6 bases, with 5 bases of the junction left unmatched. Partial CDR3 DNA: TGTGCCAGCAGCCTGGAACAGGGGGCTGAA. It codes for CASSLEQGAE. The complete CDR3 sequence is CASSLEQGAEAFF.

Concerning this clone: The CDR3 end lies 3 residues beyond the end of the read and is filled in from the germline J gene. This chain links TRBV13 with TRBJ2-3, with 8 bases fitting TRBD1. This CDR3 spans 16 amino acids. Germline V CDR1 and CDR2: PRHDT, FYEKMQ (reference sequence). The V gene end was trimmed by 5 bases and the J gene end by 4 bases; junction bases not matched to a gene: 11. The sequenced CDR3 bases are TGTGCCAGCAGCCCTGCCCCGGACAGGGCCCCAGATACG. This gives the protein CASSPAPDRAPDT. The complete CDR3 protein is CASSPAPDRAPDTQYF.

CDR3 protein: CSAMSSLEQFF. CDR3 bases read: TGCAGTGCTATGTCTAGTCTTGAG. V and J are TRBV20-1 and TRBJ2-1; D gene unclear. Read data end 3 residues before the CDR3 end; the end is taken from the germline J gene. The germline V gene has CDR1 DFQATT and CDR2 SNEGSKA (reference sequence). The CDR3 sequence is 11 residues long. With 4 bases removed from V and 9 bases from J, the gap between germline ends came to 10 bases.